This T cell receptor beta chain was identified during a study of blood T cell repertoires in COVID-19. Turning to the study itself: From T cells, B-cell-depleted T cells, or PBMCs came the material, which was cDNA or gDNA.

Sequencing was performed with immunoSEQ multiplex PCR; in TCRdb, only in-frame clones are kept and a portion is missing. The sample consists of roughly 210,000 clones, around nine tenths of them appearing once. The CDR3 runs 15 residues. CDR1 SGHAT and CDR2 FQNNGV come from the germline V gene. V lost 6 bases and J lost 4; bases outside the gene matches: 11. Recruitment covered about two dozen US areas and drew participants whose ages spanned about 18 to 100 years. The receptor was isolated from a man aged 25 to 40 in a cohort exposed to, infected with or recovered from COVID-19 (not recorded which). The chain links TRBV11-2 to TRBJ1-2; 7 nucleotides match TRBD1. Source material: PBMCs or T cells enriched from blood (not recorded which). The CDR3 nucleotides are TGTGCCAGCAGAGGTGAGGGACAGCAAATCTATGGCTACACCTTC. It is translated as CASRGEGQQIYGYTF.